The rows below give T cell receptor beta chains drawn from one sample of a study of shared clonotypes between healthy human individuals. The table came from immunoSEQ multiplex PCR; TCRdb's copy has only in-frame clones and leaves some out. The sample has some 2,000,000 clones, roughly 94% seen once; the top ten hold under 0.15%. The sequencing sample was made of naive CD4+ T cells sorted from blood. The receptor set was obtained from a man younger than 35 in good health. The CDR3 runs from the conserved cysteine through the conserved F or W. Fields, in order: J gene, D gene, clone size, V gene, CDR3 DNA, CDR3 protein. D genes are given only for firm matches. A clone size is listed for some rows: how often the clone was seen (once, few, many), or a class if it is expanded.

>TRBJ1-1|NA|NA|TRBV28
TGTGCCAGCAGCGTCGGGGGCATGAACACTGAAGCTTTCTTT
CASSVGGMNTEAFF
>TRBJ2-7|NA|NA|TRBV30
TGTGCCTGGAGTGTAGGGCAAGGGTTCGGGTACGAGCAGTACTTC
CAWSVGQGFGYEQYF
>TRBJ1-1|NA|NA|TRBV30
TGTGCCTGGAGTTACGGCGGGCGATGGACTGAAGCTTTCTTT
CAWSYGGRWTEAFF
>TRBJ2-7|NA|once|TRBV5-6
TGTGCCAGCAGCTTATTAGGCCCCCTCAGGAACGAGCAGTACTTC
CASSLLGPLRNEQYF
>TRBJ1-6|NA|NA|TRBV7-9
TGTGCCAGCAGCTTTTCCGGGCGAGGGGCCGATAATTCACCCCTCCACTTT
CASSFSGRGADNSPLHF
>TRBJ2-7|NA|NA|TRBV12-5
TGTGCTAGTGGTTTGGGGCGGACAGAGACCTACGAGCAGTACTTC
CASGLGRTETYEQYF
>TRBJ2-7|TRBD2|NA|TRBV9
TGTGCCAGCAGCGTAGCTACGGGACTAGCGGGGGACGAGCAGTACTTC
CASSVATGLAGDEQYF
>TRBJ1-2|NA|few|TRBV7-2
TGTGCCAGCAGCCCAGATAACTATGGCTACACCTTC
CASSPDNYGYTF
>TRBJ1-5|NA|NA|TRBV5-6
TGTGCCAGCAGCTTGGCACTTTGGAGAAGGGGCTATCAGCCCCAGCATTTT
CASSLALWRRGYQPQHF
>TRBJ2-7|NA|NA|TRBV7-6
TGTGCCAGCAGCTTAGATTTTTCGGCGGGGATTTCCTACGAGCAGTACTTC
CASSLDFSAGISYEQYF